This T cell receptor beta chain stems from a study of blood T cells in healthy people across ages. A second PCR, run for 7 to 11 cycles, used a sample-barcoded 5' primer plus a J-beta primer mix. One entry per CDR3 protein, called by TCRdb with MiXCR from the 5' RACE reads. This sample has around 710,000 distinct CDR3 sequences; approximately 43% occur once, and the top ten carry around 20%. This clonotype was seen a few times. The antigen is unknown. Per the germline V gene, CDR1 is MNHEY and CDR2 is SVGAGI. This CDR3 is built from 16 residues. Trimming cost V 1 base and J 2 bases; bases outside gene matches: 7. Notes on the study in general: The donors' CMV status was not determined, possibly confounding changes in expanded clonotypes. Higher naive T cell percentage went strongly together with higher TCR beta diversity.

This TCR was recovered from an older woman in good health. The sample taken for sequencing was blood. The chain has TRBV6-5 and TRBJ2-5; TRBD1 matches 7 bases. The CDR3 spells CASSYLRQGPQETQYF. The CDR3, as DNA: TGTGCCAGCAGTTACTTGAGACAGGGACCGCAAGAGACCCAGTACTTC.